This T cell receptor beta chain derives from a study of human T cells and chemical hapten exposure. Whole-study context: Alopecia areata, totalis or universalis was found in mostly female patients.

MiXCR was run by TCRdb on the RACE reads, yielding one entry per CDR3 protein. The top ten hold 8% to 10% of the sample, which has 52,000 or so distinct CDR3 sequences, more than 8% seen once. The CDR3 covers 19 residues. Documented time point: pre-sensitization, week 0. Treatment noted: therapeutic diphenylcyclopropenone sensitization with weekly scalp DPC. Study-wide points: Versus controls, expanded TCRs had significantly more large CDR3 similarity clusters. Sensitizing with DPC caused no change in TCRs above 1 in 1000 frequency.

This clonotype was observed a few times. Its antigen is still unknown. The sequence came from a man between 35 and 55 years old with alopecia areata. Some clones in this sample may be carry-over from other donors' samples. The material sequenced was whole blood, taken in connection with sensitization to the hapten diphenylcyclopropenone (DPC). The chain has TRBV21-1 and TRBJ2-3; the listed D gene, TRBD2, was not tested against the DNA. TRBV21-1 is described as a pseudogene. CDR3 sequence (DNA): TGTGCCAGCAGCAAAGGTTACCACCCGGAGGACCCGACAGTCGATACGCAGTATTTT. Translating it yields CASSKGYHPEDPTVDTQYF.